This TCR beta chain comes out of a study of cytomegalovirus exposure and HLA in healthy donors. CDR1 SGHNT and CDR2 YYREEE come from the germline V gene (reference sequence). This CDR3 has 15 amino acids. Trimming removed 5 bases at V and 3 bases at J, with 18 bases between. The PCR had 60 Vbeta and 13 Jbeta primers. The repertoire was sequenced with immunoSEQ multiplex PCR; TCRdb's copy has only in-frame clones and lacks some. The repertoire holds about 150,000 clones, with 65% to 85% as singletons. This TCR derives from a male donor in good health and CMV-seronegative. This chain uses TRBV5-4 with TRBJ2-7; weak D call: TRBD2 (6 bases). The sample taken for sequencing was PBMCs. The CDR3 DNA reads TGTGCCAGCAGTCGTCCCGGGACTCAGAACTACGAGCAGTACTTC. Protein sequence: CASSRPGTQNYEQYF.